The clone carrying this T cell receptor beta chain has just one count. The data stem from a study of cytomegalovirus exposure and HLA in healthy donors. Germline values: CDR1 SNHLY, CDR2 FYNNEI. V was clipped by 2 bases and J by 4 bases; unmatched bases: 4. The CDR3 contains 15 residues. PCR employed 60 Vbeta and 13 Jbeta primers. The protocol was immunoSEQ multiplex PCR, while the TCRdb copy is restricted to in-frame clones and leaves out a portion. The data hold roughly 130,000 clones, with more than 70% observed a single time. The chain couples TRBV2 to TRBJ2-3; 9 positions agree with TRBD2. This clonotype was sampled from a human donor in good health. The sample consisted of PBMCs. The CDR3 spells CASSEWGLAADTQYF. Written as DNA, the CDR3 is TGTGCCAGCAGTGAATGGGGACTAGCCGCAGATACGCAGTATTTT.